This T cell receptor beta chain was identified in a study of T cells in localized non-small cell lung cancer. Regarding the study as a whole: Since sequencing was restricted to only one region of the tumor, intratumor heterogeneity remains a possibility.

CDR3 size: 17 residues. Losses at the gene ends were 3 bases for V and 2 bases for J; bases not matched to a gene: 5. CDR1 is LNHDA and CDR2 is SQIVND in the germline V gene (reference sequence). Sequencing was performed with immunoSEQ multiplex PCR; in TCRdb, only in-frame clones are kept and a portion is missing. Among more than 2,500 clones listed, just over 35% were seen once. The sample holds one count of this clone. The target antigen is unknown. The sequence was collected from a male donor aged 60 or over with stage I squamous cell lung carcinoma. Here the sequenced sample was lung tumor tissue, taken before any cancer treatment. This sequence joins TRBV19 and TRBJ2-4, with TRBD2 matching over 12 bases. DNA for the CDR3: TGTGCCAGTAGTATGTCCCTAGCGGGAGGGTCCAAAAACATTCAGTACTTC. The encoded protein is CASSMSLAGGSKNIQYF.